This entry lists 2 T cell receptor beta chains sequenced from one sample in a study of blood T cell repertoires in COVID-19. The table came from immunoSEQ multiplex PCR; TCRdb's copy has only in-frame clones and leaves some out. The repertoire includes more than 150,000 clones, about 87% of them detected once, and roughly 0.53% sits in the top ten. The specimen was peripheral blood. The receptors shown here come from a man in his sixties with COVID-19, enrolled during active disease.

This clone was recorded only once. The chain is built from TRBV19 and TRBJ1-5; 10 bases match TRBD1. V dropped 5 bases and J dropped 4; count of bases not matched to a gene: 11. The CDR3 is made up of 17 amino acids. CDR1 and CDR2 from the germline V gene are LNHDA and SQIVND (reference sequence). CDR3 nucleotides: TGTGCCAGTAGTGACAGGGGGCGAGGGGGGAATAATCAGCCCCAGCATTTT. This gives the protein CASSDRGRGGNNQPQHF. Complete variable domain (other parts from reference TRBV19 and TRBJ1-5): DGGITQSPKYLFRKEGQNVTLSCEQNLNHDAMYWYRQDPGQGLRLIYYSQIVNDFQKGDIAEGYSVSREKKESFPLTVTSAQKNPTAFYLCASSDRGRGGNNQPQHFGDGTRLSIL.

The CDR3 DNA reads TGTGCCAGCAGCCCGGGCCAGGGCACCGTCAAAAACATTCAGTACTTC. Protein: CASSPGQGTVKNIQYF. The chain is built from TRBV3-1 (or the pseudogene TRBV3-2) and TRBJ2-4; a possible D gene is TRBD1 (5 bases). The CDR3 is 16 amino acids. The V end was cut by 4 bases, the J end by 3 bases, with 16 bases between. The germline V gene encodes CDR1 LGHDT and CDR2 YNNKEL (reference sequence).